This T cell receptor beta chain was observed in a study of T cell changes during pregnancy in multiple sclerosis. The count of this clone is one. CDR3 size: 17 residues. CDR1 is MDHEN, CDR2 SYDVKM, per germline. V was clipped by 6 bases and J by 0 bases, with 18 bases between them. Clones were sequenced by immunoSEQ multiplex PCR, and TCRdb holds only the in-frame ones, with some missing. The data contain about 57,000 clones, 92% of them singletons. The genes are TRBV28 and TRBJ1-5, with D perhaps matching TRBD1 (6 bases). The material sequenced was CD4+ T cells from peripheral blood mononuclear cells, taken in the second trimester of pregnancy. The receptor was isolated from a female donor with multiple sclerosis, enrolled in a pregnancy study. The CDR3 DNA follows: TGTGCCAGCAGAAATCCCGGGACACCCTATAGCAATCAGCCCCAGCATTTT. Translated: CASRNPGTPYSNQPQHF.